The sequence of this T cell receptor (beta chain) was determined in a study of monozygotic twins with inflammatory bowel disease. Whole-study findings and limits: Healthy twins showed more clonotype sharing with others than IBD patients, especially patients with disease activity.

Concerning this clonotype: Its matching antigen is unknown.

Blood samples measuring roughly 2.3 ml were taken per donor. Per individual sample, eight separate reactions were used to make cDNA. Two rounds of nested PCR, of 16 and 9 cycles, were run on TCRalpha and TCRbeta cDNA. TCRdb reworked the 5' RACE reads into one entry per CDR3 protein, no DNA. Its table records some 160,000 distinct CDR3 sequences. The material sequenced was blood. This sequence originates from a human donor with ulcerative colitis or Crohn's disease, or a healthy co-twin of an affected twin (not recorded which).

The CDR3 spells CSACDRGRPIRNQPQHF. The genes are TRBV20-1 and TRBJ1-5; TCRdb outputs TRBD1, but without DNA this stays unchecked. CDR3 length: 17 residues. CDR1 and CDR2 from the germline V gene are DFQATT and SNEGSKA (reference sequence).